This T cell receptor beta chain was retrieved from a study of OX40 agonist ivuxolimab in advanced cancers. For the study at large: Dose-escalation subjects each had hepatocellular carcinoma, melanoma, renal cell or head and neck cancer. The mean age was approximately 60 years, ranging from 23 to 79, with 65% to 85% of participants male. Checkpoint inhibitors had been given previously to 40% of patients.

Profiled with immunoSEQ multiplex PCR; TCRdb holds only in-frame clones, not every one. Of approximately 74,000 clones listed, around 86% were seen once; the top ten hold 0.53%. Autoimmune disease history or systemic immunosuppression barred patients. The CDR3 consists of 15 residues. Germline trimming cut 5 bases from V and 2 bases from J; bases unmatched to any gene: 4. CDR1 and CDR2 from the germline V gene are SGHRS and YFSETQ. This rearrangement joins TRBV5-1 to TRBJ1-5; 10 nucleotides agree with TRBD1. The sequence derives from an adult with an advanced solid tumor such as melanoma, head and neck, liver or kidney cancer. The specimen was CD4+ or CD8+ T cells sorted from blood, collected in a trial of the OX40 agonist ivuxolimab. CDR3 in DNA: TGCGCCAGCAGTCCCGGGACAGGGGGCAATCAGCCCCAGCATTTT. It codes for CASSPGTGGNQPQHF.